These 21 T cell receptor beta chains were sequenced from one sample in a study of neurological immune-mediated disorders. TCRdb redid the calling of the 5' RACE reads with MiXCR, one entry per CDR3 protein. The profile shows tens of thousands of distinct CDR3 sequences, around 6% of them singletons. Sequences were obtained from CD4+ T cells from blood. The receptors derive from a woman between 40 and 55 years old in good health.

This clonotype was observed at least ten times. The CDR3 DNA follows: TGTGCCAGCAGTTTCCCGACAGGGCCCCCCTACGAGCAGTACTTC. Translated, it gives CASSFPTGPPYEQYF. The chain uses TRBV28 and TRBJ2-7, with TRBD1 identical over 7 bases. J was trimmed by 2 bases and V by 3 bases; bases with no gene match: 7. The CDR3 is 15 residues long. Germline CDR1 reads MDHEN; CDR2 reads SYDVKM.

The sample holds many counts of this clonotype. V and J are TRBV10-3 and TRBJ1-1; D possibly corresponds to TRBD1 (6 bases). The germline gives CDR1 ENHRY, CDR2 SYGVKD. With 3 bases removed from V and 5 bases from J, the gap between germline ends came to 13 bases. The CDR3 spans 14 residues. CDR3 sequence reads: CAISDDGQYTEAFF. CDR3 in DNA: TGTGCCATCAGTGATGATGGACAGTATACTGAAGCTTTCTTT.

This clonotype was observed at least ten times. This rearrangement joins TRBV29-1 to TRBJ2-1; a possible D gene is TRBD2 (6 bases). CDR1 and CDR2 (germline): SQVTM, ANQGSEA. V was clipped by 7 bases and J by 5 bases, with 21 bases between them. This CDR3 has 15 amino acids. This CDR3 reads CSANQPGLAHNEQFF. The CDR3 DNA reads as TGCAGCGCAAACCAACCGGGACTGGCCCACAATGAGCAGTTCTTC.

Ten or more counts support this clonotype. The V call is TRBV28, the J call TRBJ2-7; D unresolved. Trimming left V 6 bases short and J 2 bases short, with 11 bases between. CDR1 MDHEN and CDR2 SYDVKM come from the germline V gene. The CDR3 runs 13 residues. The CDR3 reads CASRLTDAYEQYF. CDR3 sequence (DNA): TGTGCCAGCAGGCTGACGGACGCCTACGAGCAGTACTTC.

This clonotype was found many times. The rearrangement links TRBV20-1 to TRBJ1-5; D uncertain. The germline V gene encodes CDR1 DFQATT and CDR2 SNEGSKA (reference sequence). The V end lost 1 base, the J end lost 2 bases, and 9 bases lay between the germline ends. This CDR3 spans 14 amino acids. The CDR3 protein is CSARGGSGNQPQHF. The CDR3 DNA sequence: TGCAGTGCTAGAGGAGGGTCGGGCAATCAGCCCCAGCATTTT.

This chain connects TRBV23-1 to TRBJ2-1; weak D call: TRBD2 (5 bases). TRBV23-1 falls under the ORF class, with uncertain function. This CDR3 contains 14 residues. The ends were cut back, 1 base at V and 6 bases at J, with 10 bases in the middle. The CDR3 region has the DNA TGCGCCAGCAGTCAATTCTACGGGATCAATGAGCAGTTCTTC. It translates to CASSQFYGINEQFF.

There are many counts of this clonotype. The rearrangement uses TRBV7-8 and TRBJ2-7; D might be TRBD2 (6 bases). This CDR3 is 14 amino acids long. Germline CDR1 reads SGHVS; CDR2 reads FQNEAQ. V lost 5 bases and J lost 1, with 12 bases in between. The CDR3 protein is CASSLIAGSYEQYF. The CDR3, as DNA: TGTGCCAGCAGCCTCATTGCGGGATCCTACGAGCAGTACTTC.

This clonotype showed up many times. The chain recombines TRBV6-5 with TRBJ2-3; 7 bases map to TRBD2. The ends lost 4 bases at V and 6 bases at J; junction bases unmatched: 7. Germline CDR1 is MNHEY and CDR2 is SVGAGI. The CDR3 is 14 amino acids. In nucleotides, the CDR3 is TGTGCCAGCAGTTCCGGGACTACCGGGGATACGCAGTATTTT. Protein: CASSSGTTGDTQYF.

This clonotype was counted ten times or more. The V and J genes are TRBV7-8 and TRBJ1-3; D is undetermined. CDR1 is SGHVS and CDR2 is FQNEAQ in the germline V gene. The CDR3 covers 14 residues. The V end lost 2 bases, the J end lost 2 bases, and 7 bases lay between the germline ends. The DNA for the CDR3 is TGTGCCAGCAGCTTAATCAGGACTGGAAACACCATATATTTT. Protein: CASSLIRTGNTIYF. The complete variable domain, with remaining parts taken from reference TRBV7-8 and TRBJ1-3, reads GAGVSQSPRYKVAKRGQDVALRCDPISGHVSLFWYQQALGQGPEFLTYFQNEAQLDKSGLPSDRFFAERPEGSVSTLKIQRTQQEDSAVYLCASSLIRTGNTIYFGEGSWLTVV.

This clonotype occurred many times. The chain links TRBV20-1 to TRBJ2-5; TRBD2 aligns across 15 bases. The CDR3 is 21 residues long. CDR1 DFQATT and CDR2 SNEGSKA come from the germline V gene (reference sequence). V lost 4 bases and J lost 1; bases outside the gene matches: 19. The CDR3 sequence is CSAIQPLTGLAGGRSQETQYF. CDR3 bases: TGCAGTGCTATCCAGCCCTTAACGGGACTAGCGGGAGGCCGCTCCCAAGAGACCCAGTACTTC.

This clonotype has at least ten counts. CDR3 amino acids: CASSTSPSGANVLTF. In DNA, the CDR3 is TGCGCCAGCAGTACCAGTCCCTCTGGGGCCAACGTCCTGACTTTC. The V call is TRBV5-1, the J call TRBJ2-6, with unresolved D. CDR3 length equals 15 residues. Germline values: CDR1 SGHRS, CDR2 YFSETQ. Trimming took off 5 bases at V and 0 bases at J, with 9 bases between the two ends.

This clonotype has a count of ten or more. The chain is built from TRBV9 and TRBJ1-2; 9 positions agree with TRBD1. This CDR3 contains 14 residues. The trim removed 4 bases at V and 5 bases at J, leaving 6 bases unmatched. Looked up from germline, CDR1 is SGDLS and CDR2 is YYNGEE. In DNA form, the CDR3 reads TGTGCCAGCAGCAAGGGACAGGGACTTTATGGCTACACCTTC. Amino acid sequence: CASSKGQGLYGYTF. Looking up the rest from reference TRBV9 and TRBJ1-2 gives the full variable domain: DSGVTQTPKHLITATGQRVTLRCSPRSGDLSVYWYQQSLDQGLQFLIQYYNGEERAKGNILERFSAQQFPDLHSELNLSSLELGDSALYFCASSKGQGLYGYTFGSGTRLTVV.

This clonotype was observed many times. The chain joins TRBV20-1 to TRBJ2-1; the D is unclear. Germline V lookup: CDR1 DFQATT, CDR2 SNEGSKA (reference sequence). This CDR3 comprises 12 residues. Trimming left V 6 bases short and J 5 bases short, with 11 bases between. The CDR3 sequence: CSAQDQNNEQFF. The CDR3 nucleotides read TGCAGTGCCCAGGACCAAAACAATGAGCAGTTCTTC.

This clonotype occurred many times. The CDR3 protein is CASSQNQDSSELFF. The CDR3 bases are TGTGCCAGCAGTCAAAACCAAGACAGTTCGGAACTGTTTTTT. This chain links TRBV2 with TRBJ2-2, with D maybe TRBD1 (5 bases). V was clipped by 5 bases and J by 14 bases, with 21 bases between them. This CDR3 has 14 residues. Germline V gene lookup returns CDR1 SNHLY and CDR2 FYNNEI.

This clonotype has ten or more counts. This chain joins TRBV5-1 and TRBJ2-5; tentatively, D is TRBD2 (5 bases). CDR3 length: 15 residues. Looked up from germline, CDR1 is SGHRS and CDR2 is YFSETQ. V was pared by 1 base and J by 1 base, with 11 bases between. The CDR3 region has the DNA TGCGCCAGCAGCTTGTACGCGGGCCCCCAAGAGACCCAGTACTTC. Translation gives CASSLYAGPQETQYF.

This clonotype was observed many times. V is TRBV6-2 or TRBV6-3 and J is TRBJ2-2, with TRBD1 as a possible D gene (5 bases). The germline V gene has CDR1 MNHEY and CDR2 SVGEGT. V was shortened by 7 bases and J by 3 bases, with 12 bases between the two germline ends. The CDR3 contains 14 residues. The CDR3 nucleotides are TGTGCCAGCACCATAGTAGGGGACACCGGGGAGCTGTTTTTT. It encodes CASTIVGDTGELFF.

Note on this clonotype: A junction end diverges from the germline sequence, so it may reflect a read error. The chain couples TRBV28 to TRBJ2-1; 7 nucleotides line up with TRBD2. Germline V lookup: CDR1 MDHEN, CDR2 SYDVKM. The CDR3 is 15 amino acids. Here the CDR3 reads CASNLGRGPHNEQFF. The CDR3 DNA sequence: TGTGCAAGCAATTTAGGGAGGGGTCCCCACAATGAGCAGTTCTTC.

The sample holds many counts of this clonotype. The chain links TRBV29-1 to TRBJ2-7; 7 bases are shared with TRBD2. Trimming cost V 5 bases and J 2 bases; bases outside gene matches: 9. The germline V gene encodes CDR1 SQVTM and CDR2 ANQGSEA. The CDR3 length is 14 residues. CDR3 protein: CSVQITAGAYEQYF. CDR3 coding DNA: TGCAGCGTTCAGATTACGGCGGGGGCCTACGAGCAGTACTTC.

This chain uses TRBV28 with TRBJ2-3; no firm D call. CDR3 length: 13 amino acids. Germline CDR1 is MDHEN and CDR2 is SYDVKM. Deletions cut 10 bases from V and 5 bases from J, with 16 bases between. As DNA, the CDR3 is TGTGCCACCTTAGCAGGAGTTATAGATACGCAGTATTTT. It codes for CATLAGVIDTQYF.

This clonotype was seen at least ten times. The chain links TRBV7-3 to TRBJ2-1; D gene unclear. Germline values: CDR1 SGHTA, CDR2 FQGTGA. The ends were cut back, 0 bases at V and 8 bases at J, with 8 bases in the middle. The CDR3 runs 13 residues. For the CDR3, the DNA is TGTGCCAGCAGCTTAACGGTTACCTATGAGCAGTTCTTC. Its translation: CASSLTVTYEQFF.

This clonotype was found many times. At one boundary the junction diverges from the germline segment, which might be a read error. The chain employs TRBV7-7 and TRBJ2-3, with D possibly TRBD2 on 5 matching bases. The CDR3 has 15 amino acids. Germline assignment: CDR1 SSHAT and CDR2 FNYEAQ (reference sequence). CDR3 loop: CASSSLAVPTDTQYF. The CDR3 coding sequence is TGTGCTAGCAGCTCTCTAGCTGTCCCGACAGATACGCAGTATTTT.